The next 19 T cell receptor beta chains were all read from a single sample in a study of blood T cell repertoires in COVID-19 (dated by TCRdb to about 2020). The method was the immunoSEQ multiplex PCR assay. The immuneACCESS repertoire file appears here via TCRdb, limited to in-frame rearrangements. These files lack a portion of the clones; in checked studies, under half of the deficit traces to unresolved V genes, and the cause of the others is not known. The sample profile shows about 310,000 clones; roughly 89% of them were found once. The top ten constitute approximately 5% of the sample. Sequenced material: PBMCs or T cells enriched from blood (not recorded which). The receptors were sampled from a man aged 60 to 69 who had recovered from COVID-19.

The V and J genes are TRBV7-9 and TRBJ2-7; a weak D match, TRBD2 (7 bases). This CDR3 is built from 15 residues. Trimming took off 1 base at V and 1 base at J, with 11 bases between the two ends. Germline CDR1 is SEHNR and CDR2 is FQNEAQ (reference sequence). The CDR3 DNA reads as TGTGCCAGCAGCTTAGAACGGGGGGCTTCCTACGAGCAGTACTTC. Translated: CASSLERGASYEQYF.

The chain carries TRBV11-2 and TRBJ2-3; 9 nucleotides line up with TRBD2. With 1 base clipped from V and 0 bases from J, the junction kept 11 bases outside the gene matches. Germline CDR1 SGHAT, CDR2 FQNNGV. The CDR3 is 19 residues long. Here the CDR3 DNA reads TGTGCCAGCAGCTTAGCTGCGACTAGCGGAACCACTAGCACAGATACGCAGTATTTT. Translating gives CASSLAATSGTTSTDTQYF.

The rearrangement links TRBV19 to TRBJ2-5, with D possibly TRBD1 on 6 matching bases. Germline-derived CDR1 and CDR2 are LNHDA and SQIVND (reference sequence). V was pared by 5 bases and J by 5 bases, with 18 bases between. This CDR3 has 15 amino acids. The CDR3 DNA sequence: TGTGCCAGTAGTGCCCAGGGGAGTGTTAGGGAGACCCAGTACTTC. It encodes CASSAQGSVRETQYF.

A single count supports this clone. Here the CDR3 DNA reads TGTGCCAGCACCCCTGGGGGCGGGCACCCCTCATACAATGAGCAGTTCTTC. Translated, it gives CASTPGGGHPSYNEQFF. The gene calls are TRBV11-2 and TRBJ2-1; D is perhaps TRBD1 (6 bases). Germline V CDR1 and CDR2: SGHAT, FQNNGV. This CDR3 comprises 17 residues. Deletions cut 7 bases from V and 4 bases from J, with 23 bases between.

In nucleotides, the CDR3 is TGTGCCAGCAGGACAGAGCCGGAAGTAGCTGAAGCTTTCTTT. Protein product: CASRTEPEVAEAFF. The chain joins TRBV2 to TRBJ1-1, with D maybe TRBD1 (5 bases). CDR1 is SNHLY, CDR2 FYNNEI, per germline. V gave up 6 bases and J gave up 6 bases, with 17 bases separating them. The CDR3 runs to 14 residues.

This clone was detected once. The rearrangement joins TRBV20-1 to TRBJ2-2; TRBD1 is a possible D gene (6 bases). The CDR3 is 13 amino acids. The V and J ends lost 3 bases and 5 bases respectively, with 10 bases between them. The germline gives CDR1 DFQATT, CDR2 SNEGSKA (reference sequence). The CDR3: CSASYQGTGELFF. Written as DNA, the CDR3 is TGCAGTGCTAGTTATCAGGGGACCGGGGAGCTGTTTTTT.

The chain is built from TRBV7-2 and TRBJ2-5; D possibly corresponds to TRBD1 (5 bases). V was pared by 5 bases and J by 3 bases, with 13 bases between. The CDR3 covers 14 residues. Germline V gives CDR1 SGHTA, CDR2 FQGNSA. The CDR3 coding sequence is TGTGCCAGCAGCCCGGACACGAACAAAGAGACCCAGTACTTC. Protein sequence: CASSPDTNKETQYF. Looking up the rest from reference TRBV7-2 and TRBJ2-5 gives the full variable domain: GAGVSQSPSNKVTEKGKDVELRCDPISGHTALYWYRQSLGQGLEFLIYFQGNSAPDKSGLPSDRFSAERTGGSVSTLTIQRTQQEDSAVYLCASSPDTNKETQYFGPGTRLLVL.

The chain links TRBV7-6 to TRBJ2-6, with D possibly matching TRBD1 (6 bases). There are 15 residues in the CDR3. V gave up 2 bases and J gave up 5 bases, with 10 bases separating them. Germline loops: CDR1 SGHVS, CDR2 FNYEAQ. The CDR3 sequence is CASSLSTGWANVLTF. The CDR3 DNA reads as TGTGCCAGCAGCTTAAGCACAGGGTGGGCCAACGTCCTGACTTTC.

The chain uses TRBV7-9 and TRBJ2-7, with 9 bases aligning to TRBD2. Germline lookup yields CDR1 SEHNR and CDR2 FQNEAQ (reference sequence). The ends lost 2 bases at V and 5 bases at J; junction bases unmatched: 16. The CDR3 covers 18 residues. In DNA, the CDR3 is TGTGCCAGCAGCTTAATCTCTAGCGGGGTGACTACCTGGAACGAGCAGTACTTC. Encoded protein: CASSLISSGVTTWNEQYF.

The V call is TRBV5-1, the J call TRBJ1-2; TRBD1 matches 8 bases. The CDR3 is 14 residues long. Germline CDR1 reads SGHRS; CDR2 reads YFSETQ. J was trimmed by 7 bases and V by 3 bases; bases with no gene match: 8. The CDR3 is CASSSDPTGVGYTF. The CDR3 nucleotides read TGCGCCAGCAGCTCAGACCCGACAGGGGTTGGCTACACCTTC.

This rearrangement joins TRBV7-6 to TRBJ1-2, with 8 bases that match TRBD1. V gave up 0 bases and J gave up 3 bases; unmatched junction bases: 3. Germline values: CDR1 SGHVS, CDR2 FNYEAQ. The CDR3 is 15 residues long. The CDR3: CASSLAQDRDYGYTF. DNA for the CDR3: TGTGCCAGCAGCTTAGCGCAGGACAGGGACTATGGCTACACCTTC.

The V call is TRBV19, the J call TRBJ1-5; TRBD1 aligns across 12 bases. Per the germline V gene, CDR1 is LNHDA and CDR2 is SQIVND (reference sequence). The ends lost 8 bases at V and 0 bases at J; junction bases unmatched: 8. The CDR3 loop spans 17 amino acids. The CDR3 DNA follows: TGTGCCAGTGATCCGGGACAGGGGGCTCCTAGCAATCAGCCCCAGCATTTT. Residues: CASDPGQGAPSNQPQHF.

The chain employs TRBV2 and TRBJ1-5; no definite D call. Trimming removed 1 base at V and 7 bases at J, with 8 bases between. The germline gives CDR1 SNHLY, CDR2 FYNNEI. This CDR3 has 13 residues. The CDR3 coding sequence is TGTGCCAGCAGTGAAGTAGATAAACAGCCCCAGCATTTT. Protein: CASSEVDKQPQHF. The full variable domain, in which reference TRBV2 and TRBJ1-5 provide the parts outside the CDR3, is EPEVTQTPSHQVTQMGQEVILRCVPISNHLYFYWYRQILGQKVEFLVSFYNNEISEKSEIFDDQFSVERPDGSNFTLKIRSTKLEDSAMYFCASSEVDKQPQHFGDGTRLSIL.

The genes are TRBV5-1 and TRBJ2-7, with TRBD1 matching over 10 bases. V lost 6 bases, J lost 0 bases, and 18 bases stayed unmatched. CDR1 is SGHRS and CDR2 is YFSETQ in the germline V gene. The CDR3 runs 19 residues. CDR3 residues: CASNPDGLGQGRSSYEQYF. DNA for the CDR3: TGCGCCAGCAACCCAGATGGTTTGGGACAGGGGCGAAGCTCCTACGAGCAGTACTTC.

The chain uses TRBV7-9 and TRBJ1-1, with D unclear. With 3 bases removed from V and 5 bases from J, the gap between germline ends came to 10 bases. The CDR3 consists of 13 residues. Germline V gene data show CDR1 as SEHNR and CDR2 as FQNEAQ (reference sequence). The CDR3 DNA reads as TGTGCCAGCAGCTTTTCCCAGATTACTGAAGCTTTCTTT. Its protein is CASSFSQITEAFF.

The chain links TRBV28 to TRBJ1-1; 10 bases map to TRBD1. Germline V gene lookup returns CDR1 MDHEN and CDR2 SYDVKM. J lost 7 bases, V lost 4 bases, and 9 bases had no gene match. The CDR3 totals 15 residues. In DNA form, the CDR3 reads TGTGCCAGCAGTTCCGCCGGGACAGGGGCCGGTGAAGCTTTCTTT. Its translation: CASSSAGTGAGEAFF. The whole variable domain, filled in from reference TRBV28 and TRBJ1-1, reads DVKVTQSSRYLVKRTGEKVFLECVQDMDHENMFWYRQDPGLGLRLIYFSYDVKMKEKGDIPEGYSVSREKKERFSLILESASTNQTSMYLCASSSAGTGAGEAFFGQGTRLTVV.

This chain connects TRBV10-3 to TRBJ2-7, with D perhaps matching TRBD2 (6 bases). Germline V gene lookup returns CDR1 ENHRY and CDR2 SYGVKD. The CDR3 has 16 residues. Trimming left V 0 bases short and J 5 bases short, with 17 bases between. The CDR3 DNA sequence: TGTGCCATCAGTGAGTCTCCCGGGAGATTCCCCCACGAGCAGTACTTC. This encodes CAISESPGRFPHEQYF.

This rearrangement joins TRBV6-2 or TRBV6-3 to TRBJ2-5; weak D call: TRBD1 (5 bases). CDR3 length: 13 residues. V shed 0 bases and J shed 14 bases, with 16 bases lying between them. In germline, CDR1 is MNHEY, CDR2 SVGEGT. The CDR3 spells CASSYSGQGTVYF. In nucleotides, the CDR3 is TGTGCCAGCAGTTACTCTGGGCAGGGCACCGTCTACTTC.

This chain links TRBV5-1 with TRBJ2-7; 12 bases match TRBD2. CDR1 is SGHRS, CDR2 YFSETQ, per germline. The CDR3 has 14 amino acids. V was pared by 0 bases and J by 5 bases, with 0 bases of the junction left unmatched. The CDR3 reads CASSLGLAGDEQYF. CDR3 DNA sequence: TGCGCCAGCAGCTTGGGACTAGCGGGAGACGAGCAGTACTTC.